This T cell receptor (beta chain) came from a study of T cell changes during pregnancy in multiple sclerosis (dated by TCRdb to between 2018 and 2020). A note on the overall study: The study examined how the T cell repertoire changed over the course of pregnancy in women with multiple sclerosis.

The germline V gene (reference sequence) yields SGHNT for CDR1 and YYREEE for CDR2. There are 15 amino acids in the CDR3, from cysteine to phenylalanine inclusive. Just CDR3 DNA is preserved here, 45 bases in frame from base 1. The junction carries 13 bases between V and J, which are trimmed by 0 bases and 4 bases respectively. About this clone itself: Its antigen remains unidentified. Base qualities were left out, and no much larger clone turns up one base away.

The protocol used for the library was the immunoSEQ multiplex PCR assay. Entries here come from immuneACCESS through TCRdb and include only in-frame sequences with V and J called. Some clones fail to appear in such tables; in the studies checked, an unresolved V gene covers under half of the shortfall, and the cause of the remainder is unknown. Recorded for this sample are fewer than 150,000 clones; roughly 95% of them occurred a single time. The ten largest clones take up roughly 0.44% of the sample. The chain employs TRBV5-4 and TRBJ1-1; the D gene is perhaps TRBD1, from 6 matching bases. The sample was peripheral blood, taken after pregnancy. The TCR sequence derives from a female donor with multiple sclerosis, enrolled in a pregnancy study. The DNA sequence is given as TGTGCCAGCAGCTTGGTTCGGGGGGCGAGCACTGAAGCTTTCTTT. It translates as CASSLVRGASTEAFF.